This entry concerns a single T cell receptor beta chain. The CDR3 covers 14 residues. V gave up 2 bases and J gave up 4 bases, with 11 bases separating them. Germline V gives CDR1 MNHEY, CDR2 SVGAGI. Clones were sequenced by immunoSEQ multiplex PCR, and TCRdb holds only the in-frame ones, with some missing. The sample has 65,000 to 90,000 clones, around 82% seen once. This entry belongs to a study of blood T cell repertoires in COVID-19. The sequence derives from a man in his 60s with acute or convalescent COVID-19. The material sequenced was peripheral blood. V gene TRBV6-5 combines with J gene TRBJ1-2; no firm D call. In nucleotides, the CDR3 is TGTGCCAGCAGTTACCGGCAGCCTAGCTATGGCTACACCTTC. This codes for CASSYRQPSYGYTF.